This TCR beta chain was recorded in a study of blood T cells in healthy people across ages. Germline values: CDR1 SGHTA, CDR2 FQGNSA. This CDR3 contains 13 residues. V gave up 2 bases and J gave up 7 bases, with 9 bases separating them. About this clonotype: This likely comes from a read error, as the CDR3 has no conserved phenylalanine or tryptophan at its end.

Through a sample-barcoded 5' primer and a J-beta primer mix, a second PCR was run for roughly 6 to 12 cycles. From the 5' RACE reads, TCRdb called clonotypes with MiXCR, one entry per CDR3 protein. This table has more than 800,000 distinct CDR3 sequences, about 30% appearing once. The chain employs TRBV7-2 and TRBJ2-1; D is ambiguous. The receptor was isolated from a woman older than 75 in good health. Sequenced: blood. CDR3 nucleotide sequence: TGTGCCAGCAGCTTATCGAACGGGAATGAGCAGTTCTGC. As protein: CASSLSNGNEQFC.